This note documents a single T cell receptor (beta chain) sequence. Its antigen is as yet unknown. The data derive from a study of cytomegalovirus exposure and HLA in healthy donors. Study outcomes and limitations: The authors listed some 150 TCR beta chains as cytomegalovirus-associated. There were a few CMV-associated chains whose specificity for CMV antigens was confirmed in vitro.

The approximately 120-subject validation cohort, separate from the roughly 670-subject first cohort, included the donors. Germline V gene data show CDR1 as LNHDA and CDR2 as SQIVND (reference sequence). This CDR3 region has 14 residues. Trimming removed 7 bases from V and 1 base from J, with 13 bases in between. The table came from immunoSEQ multiplex PCR; TCRdb's copy has only in-frame clones and leaves some out. The sample has 130,000 to 150,000 clones, 80% to 95% seen once; the top ten hold 0.55% to 0.8%. The TCR sequence derives from a man aged 18 to 30 in good health and CMV-seronegative. The sequenced sample consisted of PBMCs. The rearrangement joins TRBV19 to TRBJ1-1; the D gene is possibly TRBD1 (6 bases). CDR3: CASTSGGANTEAFF. Written as DNA, the CDR3 is TGTGCCAGTACCTCCGGGGGGGCGAACACTGAAGCTTTCTTT.